This TCR beta chain was obtained from a study of blood T cell repertoires in COVID-19. Study-level information: There were acute and convalescent COVID-19 samples, and they came from the United States, Italy and Spain.

Per the original data handling: Amplified reference gene primers provided the basis for estimating nucleated cell counts. Some clones are missing from TCRdb's copy, which holds only in-frame ones; the method was immunoSEQ multiplex PCR. V and J calls and clone size follow that table, whereas D and trimming were derived from the DNA. This table holds approximately 160,000 clones, approximately 83% found once. The V end lost 4 bases, the J end lost 6 bases, and 22 bases lay between the germline ends. The CDR3 has 16 amino acids. The germline V gene has CDR1 KGHSY and CDR2 FQNENV. Sample: peripheral blood. The receptor comes from a woman aged 60-75 years with acute or convalescent COVID-19. The chain has TRBV16 and TRBJ2-7; D might be TRBD1 (7 bases). The CDR3 loop reads CASSPSQGGASGEQYF. The DNA for the CDR3 is TGTGCCAGCAGCCCGAGTCAGGGGGGCGCCTCGGGCGAGCAGTACTTC.